What follows is one T cell receptor (beta chain) and its context. Its antigen is unknown. These data belong to a study of cytomegalovirus exposure and HLA in healthy donors. PCR used 60 Vbeta primers and 13 Jbeta primers. Data came from immunoSEQ multiplex PCR; TCRdb stores just in-frame clones and leaves some out. Of 150,000 or so clones listed, 76% are singletons. Findings and caveats of the study: Testing in vitro showed a few CMV-associated chains specific for CMV antigens.

The germline gives CDR1 MDHEN, CDR2 SYDVKM. CDR3 length equals 14 residues. V lost 4 bases, J lost 3 bases, and 10 bases lay in between. Sequenced sample: PBMCs. This sequence originates from a male donor in good health and CMV-seronegative. This chain links TRBV28 with TRBJ1-5; maybe TRBD1 (5 bases). The CDR3 region is CASSSQVLNQPQHF. The CDR3, as DNA: TGTGCCAGCAGTTCACAGGTGCTCAATCAGCCCCAGCATTTT.